These 27 T cell receptor beta chains were sequenced from one sample in a study of graft-versus-host responses after intestinal transplantation. Here immunoSEQ multiplex PCR was the method, and the copy in TCRdb shows in-frame clones only, minus some. The profile covers under 150,000 clones, with about nine tenths appearing a single time and about 0.18% taken by the ten largest. Which antigens these TCRs recognize remains unknown. The sample in question was unstimulated CD4+ T cells sorted from spleen or lymph node cells, obtained before intestinal transplant. Every receptor here comes from a human donor who received an intestinal transplant.

The genes are TRBV7-9 and TRBJ2-1; 10 bases match TRBD2. Germline CDR1 and CDR2: SEHNR and FQNEAQ (reference sequence). This CDR3 contains 15 residues. V lost 5 bases to trimming and J lost 5 bases; unmatched junction nucleotides: 6. The DNA for the CDR3 is TGTGCCAGCAGCGCCATAGCGGGAGGCCACAATGAGCAGTTCTTC. It yields the protein CASSAIAGGHNEQFF. The full variable domain, with the rest looked up from reference TRBV7-9 and TRBJ2-1, is DTGVSQNPRHKITKRGQNVTFRCDPISEHNRLYWYRQTLGQGPEFLTYFQNEAQLEKSRLLSDRFSAERPKGSFSTLEIQRTEQGDSAMYLCASSAIAGGHNEQFFGPGTRLTVL.

The rearrangement links TRBV19 to TRBJ1-3; 9 bases agree with TRBD1. CDR3 length: 16 residues. The germline V gene encodes CDR1 LNHDA and CDR2 SQIVND (reference sequence). With 3 bases clipped from V and 0 bases from J, the junction kept 3 bases outside the gene matches. The CDR3 is CASSIRDRASGNTIYF. As DNA, the CDR3 is TGTGCCAGTAGTATTCGGGACAGGGCCTCTGGAAACACCATATATTTT.

The CDR3 DNA sequence: TGTGCCAGTAGTAGCTGGAGACAGGACGTTCGTGTGGAAGCTTTCTTT. Protein product: CASSSWRQDVRVEAFF. This chain connects TRBV19 to TRBJ1-1; D perhaps matches TRBD1 (6 bases). Per the germline V gene, CDR1 is LNHDA and CDR2 is SQIVND (reference sequence). The V gene lost 4 bases and the J gene lost 8 bases, with 23 bases spanning the gap. The length of the CDR3 is 16 residues.

CDR3 coding DNA: TGTGCCAGCAGCTTGAAGGGACAGGGAAACTATGGCTACACCTTC. It codes for CASSLKGQGNYGYTF. J is TRBJ1-2 and V is TRBV5-6, with 9 bases that match TRBD1. J lost 2 bases, V lost 1 base, and 3 bases had no gene match. Germline V gene sequence: CDR1 SGHDT, CDR2 YYEEEE. This CDR3 is 15 amino acids long.

The chain combines TRBV10-1 with TRBJ1-1; 10 positions match TRBD1. The CDR3 sequence is 23 residues long. Unmatched junction bases numbered 33, after V lost 4 bases and J lost 7 bases. CDR1 WNHNN and CDR2 SYGVQD come from the germline V gene (reference sequence). CDR3 region: CASSGRRTGGGQGEAQGQGEAFF. CDR3 nucleotides: TGCGCCAGCAGTGGGAGGAGGACAGGGGGAGGACAGGGTGAAGCTCAAGGACAGGGTGAAGCTTTCTTT.

This clone was detected once. Here the CDR3 reads CASSIQLAGGGTQYF. The CDR3 DNA sequence: TGTGCCAGTAGTATCCAACTAGCGGGAGGAGGGACCCAGTACTTC. This chain joins TRBV19 and TRBJ2-5, with 12 bases lining up with TRBD2. This CDR3 has 15 residues. V lost 3 bases and J lost 7; bases outside the gene matches: 6. In germline, CDR1 is LNHDA, CDR2 SQIVND (reference sequence).

The chain joins TRBV6-1 to TRBJ2-3, with TRBD2 matching 11 bases. The CDR3 contains 15 residues. CDR1 and CDR2 from the germline V gene are MNHNS and SASEGT. Trimming removed 8 bases from V and 3 bases from J; junction bases left unmatched: 7. The CDR3 here is CASGVLAGGTDTQYF. As DNA, the CDR3 is TGTGCCAGCGGAGTCCTAGCGGGAGGAACAGATACGCAGTATTTT.

This sequence joins TRBV5-1 and TRBJ2-6; D not resolved. The CDR3 sequence is 15 residues long. The germline V gene encodes CDR1 SGHRS and CDR2 YFSETQ. V lost 2 bases and J lost 2, with 8 bases in between. For the CDR3, the DNA is TGCGCCAGCAGCTTATTAACACCTGGGGCCAACGTCCTGACTTTC. Its translation: CASSLLTPGANVLTF.

V gene TRBV7-9 combines with J gene TRBJ2-4; TRBD2 might be the D (6 bases). The CDR3 consists of 13 residues. Trimming pared 0 bases from V and 12 bases from J, leaving 12 bases between. Germline assignment: CDR1 SEHNR and CDR2 FQNEAQ (reference sequence). CDR3: CASSLAGGGDQYF. The CDR3 DNA reads TGTGCCAGCAGCTTAGCGGGAGGCGGGGATCAGTACTTC.

The CDR3 is CASGLVGGSGGEQYF. DNA of the CDR3: TGTGCTAGTGGTTTGGTAGGGGGTTCGGGGGGCGAGCAGTACTTC. The chain carries TRBV12-5 and TRBJ2-7, with D tentatively TRBD2 (7 bases). Trimming shortened V by 0 bases and J by 6 bases, and 15 bases separated the two germline ends. Germline CDR1 is LGHNT and CDR2 is FRNRAP. This CDR3 contains 15 residues.

V gene TRBV6-5 combines with J gene TRBJ2-2; maybe TRBD1 (5 bases). The CDR3 length is 14 residues. Trimming stripped 2 bases from V and 1 base from J, with 5 bases between. CDR1 and CDR2 (germline): MNHEY, SVGAGI. The CDR3 region has the DNA TGTGCCAGCAGTTACCAGGGGAACACCGGGGAGCTGTTTTTT. Encoded protein: CASSYQGNTGELFF.

The chain couples TRBV19 to TRBJ1-4; D ambiguous. The germline V gene has CDR1 LNHDA and CDR2 SQIVND (reference sequence). With 4 bases removed from V and 6 bases from J, the gap between germline ends came to 15 bases. This CDR3 contains 15 residues. CDR3 nucleotides: TGTGCCAGTAGTACGCCAGACCGGAGGGATGAAAAACTGTTTTTT. It encodes CASSTPDRRDEKLFF.

The chain combines TRBV6-5 with TRBJ2-7, with 10 bases identical to TRBD1. This CDR3 spans 15 amino acids. Germline V gene data show CDR1 as MNHEY and CDR2 as SVGAGI. The V and J ends lost 6 bases and 5 bases, in that order; junction bases with no gene match: 10. The CDR3: CASSRDRGLYDEQYF. As DNA, the CDR3 is TGTGCCAGCAGCCGAGACAGGGGGCTATATGACGAGCAGTACTTC.

The chain combines TRBV29-1 with TRBJ2-3, with 12 nucleotides matching TRBD2. J was trimmed by 2 bases and V by 7 bases; bases with no gene match: 25. Germline assignment: CDR1 SQVTM and CDR2 ANQGSEA. The CDR3 length is 21 residues. The CDR3: CSASRTAPSTSGRPFTDTQYF. CDR3 DNA: TGCAGCGCCTCCCGGACAGCTCCTTCGACTAGCGGGAGACCATTCACAGATACGCAGTATTTT.

This chain links TRBV5-1 with TRBJ2-7; the D gene is possibly TRBD2 (7 bases). Germline CDR1 is SGHRS and CDR2 is YFSETQ. This CDR3 contains 16 residues. The V and J ends lost 0 bases and 0 bases respectively, with 13 bases between them. The CDR3 region is CASSLASGGLSYEQYF. In nucleotides, the CDR3 is TGCGCCAGCAGCTTGGCCTCCGGGGGGCTCTCCTACGAGCAGTACTTC.

CDR3: CASSPNSSYEQYF. CDR3 DNA sequence: TGTGCCAGCTCACCGAATAGTTCCTACGAGCAGTACTTC. The rearrangement links TRBV18 to TRBJ2-7; D not resolved. There are 13 residues in the CDR3. Germline V gene sequence: CDR1 KGHSH, CDR2 LQKENI. The V end was cut by 3 bases, the J end by 1 base, with 7 bases between.

This chain uses TRBV4-2 with TRBJ1-2, with D perhaps TRBD1 (5 bases). Trimming took off 3 bases at V and 0 bases at J, with 20 bases between the two ends. Germline values: CDR1 LGHNA, CDR2 YNFKEQ. The CDR3 length is 18 residues. CDR3 sequence (DNA): TGTGCCAGCAGCCAGTGGGGGACGCAAACGGGAGCTAACTATGGCTACACCTTC. Protein sequence: CASSQWGTQTGANYGYTF.

V and J are TRBV25-1 and TRBJ2-1; 12 bases are a match to TRBD2. Per the germline V gene, CDR1 is MGHDK and CDR2 is SYGVNS. J was trimmed by 7 bases and V by 3 bases; bases with no gene match: 7. The CDR3 is 16 amino acids. CDR3 amino acids: CASSDPTSGRKNEQFF. CDR3 in DNA: TGTGCCAGCAGTGACCCGACTAGCGGGAGAAAAAATGAGCAGTTCTTC.

The chain carries TRBV6-5 and TRBJ1-4, with 7 nucleotides matching TRBD1. After removal of 6 bases from V and 3 bases from J, the junction contained 7 bases not matched to a gene. CDR1 is MNHEY, CDR2 SVGAGI, per germline. This CDR3 is built from 15 residues. The CDR3 protein is CASRQGGAANEKLFF. The CDR3 DNA reads as TGTGCCAGCAGACAAGGGGGCGCGGCTAATGAAAAACTGTTTTTT.

This clone was recorded a few times. In DNA, the CDR3 is TGCGCCAGCAGCGTAGCGGGGGGGCCCGGGGAGCTGTTTTTT. Residues: CASSVAGGPGELFF. The chain joins TRBV5-1 to TRBJ2-2; the match to TRBD2 covers 11 bases. The germline CDR1 and CDR2 sequences are SGHRS and YFSETQ. This CDR3 has 14 amino acids. V shed 4 bases, J shed 6 bases, and the junction held 2 bases outside the gene matches.

The rearrangement links TRBV18 to TRBJ2-5, with a weak D call TRBD1 (5 bases). The CDR3 is 13 amino acids. CDR1 KGHSH and CDR2 LQKENI come from the germline V gene. V lost 3 bases to trimming and J lost 2 bases, with 7 bases between them. The CDR3 DNA is TGTGCCAGCTCACCGACAGCACAAGAGACCCAGTACTTC. Amino acid sequence: CASSPTAQETQYF.

The chain couples TRBV5-1 to TRBJ2-7, with TRBD2 identical over 10 bases. The V gene end was trimmed by 0 bases and the J gene end by 6 bases; junction bases not matched to a gene: 6. CDR3 length: 15 amino acids. Germline V gives CDR1 SGHRS, CDR2 YFSETQ. The CDR3 sequence: CASSLETSGSLEQYF. CDR3 in DNA: TGCGCCAGCAGCTTGGAGACTAGCGGGTCCCTCGAGCAGTACTTC.

The CDR3, as DNA: TGTGCCAGCACCATGGCTAGCAGAGATTACGAGCAGTACTTC. Translating gives CASTMASRDYEQYF. V gene TRBV6-1 combines with J gene TRBJ2-5; D might be TRBD2 (5 bases). Matching the DNA end better, TRBJ2-7 makes the J call doubtful. The CDR3 runs 14 residues. Per the germline V gene, CDR1 is MNHNS and CDR2 is SASEGT.

The CDR3 region has the DNA TGTGCCAGCAGCTCACAGGGGCTGGAAAAACTGTTTTTT. Protein product: CASSSQGLEKLFF. The chain employs TRBV5-4 and TRBJ1-4; 7 bases are shared with TRBD1. The germline V gene has CDR1 SGHNT and CDR2 YYREEE (reference sequence). The CDR3 length is 13 residues. Losses at the gene ends were 3 bases for V and 8 bases for J; bases not matched to a gene: 4.

The chain recombines TRBV6-6 with TRBJ1-2; D possibly corresponds to TRBD1 (6 bases). Per the germline V gene, CDR1 is MNHNY and CDR2 is SVGAGI (reference sequence). With 5 bases removed from V and 4 bases from J, the gap between germline ends came to 14 bases. The CDR3 totals 14 residues. This chain's CDR3 is CASSQHDRPYGYTF. The CDR3 coding sequence is TGTGCCAGCAGTCAGCATGACAGGCCCTATGGCTACACCTTC.

The J gene is TRBJ1-2, the V gene TRBV6-5; D might be TRBD1 (6 bases). The V gene lost 8 bases and the J gene lost 7 bases, with 17 bases spanning the gap. This CDR3 is built from 13 residues. The germline V gene has CDR1 MNHEY and CDR2 SVGAGI. The CDR3 DNA sequence: TGTGCCAGCCAGGACAGATTACTATCTGGCTACACCTTC. Encoded protein: CASQDRLLSGYTF.

This clone came up once. The chain has TRBV9 and TRBJ2-3; the match to TRBD2 covers 7 bases. CDR1 and CDR2 from the germline V gene are SGDLS and YYNGEE. CDR3 size: 16 residues. V lost 0 bases to trimming and J lost 2 bases; unmatched junction nucleotides: 6. Written as DNA, the CDR3 is TGTGCCAGCAGCGTAGAGGCTAGCGGCTCCACAGATACGCAGTATTTT. Encoded protein: CASSVEASGSTDTQYF. Based on the CDR3 plus reference TRBV9 and TRBJ2-3, the full variable domain is DSGVTQTPKHLITATGQRVTLRCSPRSGDLSVYWYQQSLDQGLQFLIQYYNGEERAKGNILERFSAQQFPDLHSELNLSSLELGDSALYFCASSVEASGSTDTQYFGPGTRLTVL.